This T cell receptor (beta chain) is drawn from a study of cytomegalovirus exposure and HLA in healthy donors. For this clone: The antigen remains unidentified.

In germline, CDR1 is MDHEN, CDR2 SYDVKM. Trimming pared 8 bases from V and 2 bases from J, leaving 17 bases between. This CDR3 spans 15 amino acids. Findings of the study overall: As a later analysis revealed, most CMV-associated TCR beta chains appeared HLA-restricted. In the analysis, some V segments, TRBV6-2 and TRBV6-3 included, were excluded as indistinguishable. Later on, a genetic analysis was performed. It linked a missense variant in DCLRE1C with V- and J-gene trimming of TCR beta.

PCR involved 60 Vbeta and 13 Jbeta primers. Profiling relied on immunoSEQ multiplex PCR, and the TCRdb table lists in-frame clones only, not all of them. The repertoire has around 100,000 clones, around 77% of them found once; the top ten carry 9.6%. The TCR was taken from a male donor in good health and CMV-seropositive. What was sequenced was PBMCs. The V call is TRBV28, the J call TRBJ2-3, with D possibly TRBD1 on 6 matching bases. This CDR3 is CASGYPDRNTDTQYF. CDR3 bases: TGTGCCAGCGGATACCCGGACAGAAACACAGATACGCAGTATTTT.